This TCR beta chain came from a study of cytomegalovirus exposure and HLA in healthy donors. Study outcomes and limitations: Earlier analysis looked at TCR beta V segments, and most were productive about 87% or about 30% of the time.

With regard to this clone: The target antigen is unknown.

The PCR used 60 Vbeta and 13 Jbeta primers. The table came from immunoSEQ multiplex PCR; TCRdb's copy has only in-frame clones and leaves some out. The sample yields more than 130,000 clones, roughly three quarters seen once. Trimming removed 0 bases from V and 3 bases from J; junction bases left unmatched: 15. Germline V gene data show CDR1 as SGHTS and CDR2 as YDEGEE. The CDR3 has 18 residues. This TCR came from a woman in her forties or fifties in good health and CMV-seronegative. Sequences were obtained from PBMCs. J is TRBJ2-7 and V is TRBV5-8, with 7 nucleotides matching TRBD1. CDR3 DNA: TGTGCCAGCAGCTTGGTCTACGGACAGGCTAACGCCAACTACGAGCAGTACTTC. Translation gives CASSLVYGQANANYEQYF.